Sequencing of this TCR beta chain was carried out in a study of CXCR3-negative and CXCR3-positive naive CD8 T cells. The germline gives CDR1 MNHEY, CDR2 SVGAGI. The CDR3 is 14 residues long. The authors made the TRB cDNA libraries by 5' RACE using UMI labels. One entry per CDR3 protein, without DNA, is what TCRdb gives after re-calling the 5' RACE reads. The record lists 100,000 to 150,000 distinct CDR3 sequences, of which the ten most abundant hold approximately 0.29%. The gene calls are TRBV6-5 and TRBJ2-7; TCRdb gives TRBD1 as the D gene, but with no DNA this cannot be confirmed. This TCR came from a human donor in good health. Some clones in this sample may be carry-over from other donors' samples. The sample taken for sequencing was naive CXCR3- CD8+ T cells from blood. This sample's subset: CD45RO-CCR7+CD27+CD95- naive CD8+ T cells lacking CXCR3 (TNR3-). The CDR3 here is CASSPRGAPSEQYF.